These 5 T cell receptor beta chains came from one sample sequenced in a study of tumor-infiltrating lymphocytes in primary liver carcinoma. Germline DNA was extracted too, while blood RNA derived from unsorted whole blood. Total RNA amounting to around 530 ng was the source from which TCR beta cDNA was made with a constant-region primer. Amplification in three nested multiplex PCR rounds with slightly modified ARM-PCR gave rise to TCR beta libraries. Both of the initial two PCR rounds ran for roughly 10 cycles and employed TRBV1-TRBV30 forward primers alongside a C-beta reverse primer. Using its own MiXCR run on the multiplex PCR reads, TCRdb lists one record per CDR3 protein. This sample has almost 200,000 distinct CDR3 sequences, with almost 65% found just once. Input material: peripheral blood. These receptors all come from a woman aged 55-70 years with primary liver carcinoma and hepatitis B virus infection.

This clonotype was seen just once. A read error may explain this, as a much larger clone is one base away. The chain recombines TRBV4-1 with TRBJ2-1; TRBD2 matches at 9 bases. The CDR3 spans 15 residues. Germline V gene data show CDR1 as MGHRA and CDR2 as YSYEKL. V was pared by 7 bases and J by 5 bases, with 9 bases of the junction left unmatched. Here the CDR3 DNA reads TGCGCCAGCATCTTGCTAGCGGGGTCTAACAATGAGCAGTTCTTC. Translated, it gives CASILLAGSNNEQFF.

This clonotype was recorded once. The conserved phenylalanine or tryptophan is not found at the CDR3 terminus, so this likely reflects a read error. CDR3 region: CASSYMSGRGRAFL. The CDR3 DNA reads TGTGCCAGCAGTTATATGAGCGGCAGGGGGAGAGCTTTCCTT. The J gene is TRBJ1-1, the V gene TRBV6-5; 7 nucleotides align to TRBD1. CDR1 is MNHEY, CDR2 SVGAGI, per germline. This CDR3 has 14 residues. J was trimmed by 10 bases and V by 3 bases; bases with no gene match: 11.

The gene calls are TRBV20-1 and TRBJ2-3, with 9 bases aligning to TRBD2. Per germline, CDR1 DFQATT and CDR2 SNEGSKA (reference sequence). The CDR3 runs 14 residues. CDR3 in DNA: TGCAGGGCTGGGGCTAGCGGGATGGCAGATACGCAGTATTTT. Translation gives CRAGASGMADTQYF.

Turning to this clonotype: With a much larger clone just one base away, this may be a read error. This chain connects TRBV7-8 to TRBJ2-7, with 7 bases that match TRBD2. CDR1 SGHVS and CDR2 FQNEAQ come from the germline V gene. The CDR3 is 14 amino acids. CDR3 nucleotide sequence: TGTGCCAGCAACTTAAGGCTAGCGGCATACGAGCAGTACTTC. Its protein product is CASNLRLAAYEQYF.

This clonotype was found a few times. A much bigger clone sits one base away, suggesting this may be a read error. The CDR3 DNA is TGCGGCGTACAGCGGGGACCAATCACAGATACGCAGTATTTT. Amino acids: CGVQRGPITDTQYF. The chain carries TRBV29-1 and TRBJ2-3; TRBD2 matches at 7 bases. This CDR3 has 14 residues. Germline V gives CDR1 SQVTM, CDR2 ANQGSEA.